Listed below are T cell receptor beta chains from one sample, sequenced in a study of early T cells in non-severe SARS-CoV-2 infection. TCRdb passed the 5' RACE reads through MiXCR, listing each CDR3 protein once. The sample includes around 72,000 distinct CDR3 sequences, around a tenth of them seen just once. The sequencing used whole blood, collected at baseline. These receptors came from an adult who was a healthcare worker with PCR-confirmed SARS-CoV-2 infection or an uninfected control (not recorded which). CDR3s include the opening cysteine and the closing phenylalanine or tryptophan. The size field is filled for only some rows; it gives once, few, many or a size class.

few | TRBJ1-2 | TRBV7-2 | CASSPGPLGQLANYGYTF
few | TRBJ2-2 | TRBV7-3 | CASSPSFTGELFF
many | TRBJ1-5 | TRBV12-5 | CASGLGGVGNQPQHF
many | TRBJ1-1 | TRBV7-9 | CASSFDRGTEAFF
few | TRBJ1-2 | TRBV20-1 | CSAGGQGRYGYTF
few | TRBJ2-3 | TRBV7-8 | CASSIRLWQVTDTQYF
NA | TRBJ2-7 | TRBV6-5 | CATKRASLAQQYF
few | TRBJ1-5 | TRBV7-2 | CASSLVSRGVDQPQHF
NA | TRBJ2-3 | TRBV20-1 | CSASWLAGEDTQYF
NA | TRBJ2-2 | TRBV4-1 | CASSQGTGYTGELFF
many | TRBJ1-2 | TRBV15 | CATSRDRNLYGYTF
NA | TRBJ2-3 | TRBV11-2 | CASSTQGQIFTDTQYF
medium-sized | TRBJ2-1 | TRBV7-7 | CASSLGLDSYNEQFF
NA | TRBJ2-3 | TRBV29-1 | CSVDFGRTDTQYF
many | TRBJ1-4 | TRBV6-6 | CASSPTRQLEKLFF
NA | TRBJ2-5 | TRBV11-2 | CASSISGTGVQETQYF
medium-sized | TRBJ1-4 | TRBV18 | CASSPSAGTGNEKLFF
NA | TRBJ2-7 | TRBV27 | CASSTGSGYEQYF
many | TRBJ2-2 | TRBV7-6 | CASSLFSGGRNTGELFF
few | TRBJ2-1 | TRBV5-5 | CASRPHQGPSYNEQFF
NA | TRBJ2-3 | TRBV27 | CASSRGGRGRTDTQYF
many | TRBJ1-1 | TRBV6-1 | CASSEVGQGVEAFF
few | TRBJ2-6 | TRBV7-3 | CASSTLGRESSGANVLIF
NA | TRBJ2-5 | TRBV20-1 | CSARDSVGPSGRTQYF
NA | TRBJ2-3 | TRBV30 | CAWRKSTDTQYF
few | TRBJ1-3 | TRBV11-2 | CASSLPGSGNTIYF